This T cell receptor beta chain emerged from a study of T cells expressing NK-cell markers. Study information: The TCR beta repertoires were obtained from sorted CD3+CD56+NKG2C+, CD3+CD56+NKG2C- and CD3+CD56-NKG2C+ T cells. Among the eight sequenced donors, seven tested HCMV-seropositive and one tested seronegative.

TCR beta cDNA was generated via 5'RACE template switching incorporating UMIs. TCRdb processed the 5' RACE reads again and assigns one entry to each CDR3 protein, with no DNA. The table lists approximately 150,000 distinct CDR3 sequences. The receptor comes from a man aged 18 to 29 in good health. The sample was blood T cells: a sorted CD56 or NKG2C T cell subset, CD4+ or CD8+ T cells, or bulk PBMC T cells (not recorded which).

The CDR3 protein is CASSQSTGREKLFF. The chain combines TRBV16 with TRBJ1-4. There are 14 residues in the CDR3. Germline-derived CDR1 and CDR2 are KGHSY and FQNENV.